What follows is one T cell receptor (beta chain) and its context. As yet, its antigen is unknown. Molecular-barcoded quantitative 5'-RACE produced these TCR beta libraries. TCRdb passed the 5' RACE reads through MiXCR, listing each CDR3 protein once. The sample records about 360,000 distinct CDR3 sequences, roughly 14% being singletons. These data originate in a study of CD8 T cells in ankylosing spondylitis. Overall study findings and caveats: Clones linked with disease were CD8+ and fairly uncommon in the peripheral blood.

This CDR3 region has 16 residues. Trimming took 3 bases from V and 8 from J, leaving 19 bases between them. Germline V gives CDR1 SEHNR, CDR2 FQNEAQ (reference sequence). The V gene is TRBV7-9, the J gene TRBJ2-2; D unresolved. Source material: blood, either unsorted or a sorted T cell fraction (not recorded which). The origin of this receptor is a male donor with ankylosing spondylitis or in good health (not recorded which). CDR3 DNA sequence: TGTGCCAGCAGCTTTTCCCAGACTTGGGCGAGGGGGGAGCTGTTTTTT. This sequence encodes CASSFSQTWARGELFF.